The 15 T cell receptor beta chains in this list originate from one sample, sequenced in a study of T cells in Graves' hyperthyroidism and ophthalmopathy. From RNA transcripts, TCR beta CDR3 regions were amplified. The HTBI primer set was used in a first-round RT-PCR of the TCR CDR3. TCRdb reanalysed the multiplex PCR reads using MiXCR and keeps one entry per CDR3 protein. The data contain around 340,000 distinct CDR3 sequences, over 15% of them singletons. The sample taken for sequencing was blood. These TCRs come from a man aged 30 to 39 with Graves' hyperthyroidism.

This clonotype was seen repeatedly, ten times or more. The chain carries TRBV7-8 and TRBJ2-5; D gene uncertain. This CDR3 is 13 amino acids long. Germline V gene lookup returns CDR1 SGHVS and CDR2 FQNEAQ. Trimming took 6 bases from V and 5 from J, leaving 13 bases between them. For the CDR3, the DNA is TGTGCCAGCAGTCTTAGAATAGGGGAGACCCAGTACTTC. Translating it yields CASSLRIGETQYF.

This chain joins TRBV7-3 and TRBJ2-6, with a weak D call TRBD1 (6 bases). V was trimmed by 5 bases and J by 0 bases, leaving 23 bases between them. The CDR3 sequence is 20 residues long. CDR1 SGHTA and CDR2 FQGTGA come from the germline V gene. The CDR3 loop reads CASSPQSGHRLNSGANVLTF. The CDR3 nucleotides are TGTGCCAGCAGCCCACAATCGGGACACCGCCTAAACTCTGGGGCCAACGTCCTGACTTTC.

This clonotype turned up a few times. The chain is built from TRBV6-1 and TRBJ1-5; 8 nucleotides agree with TRBD1. Trimming removed 1 base from V and 16 bases from J; junction bases left unmatched: 6. CDR1 is MNHNS and CDR2 is SASEGT in the germline V gene. This CDR3 is 12 amino acids long. In DNA, the CDR3 is TGTGCCAGCAGTGAAGATGGGGGACAGGACCATTTT. This gives the protein CASSEDGGQDHF.

This clonotype was observed many times. This sequence joins TRBV9 and TRBJ1-5; D possibly corresponds to TRBD1 (6 bases). Germline CDR1 and CDR2: SGDLS and YYNGEE. The CDR3 extends over 15 amino acids. Between the trimmed V and J ends, which lost 4 bases and 1 base, there was a span of 12 bases. CDR3 nucleotides: TGTGCCAGCAGCCCGTCCGGACAGAGCAATCAGCCCCAGCATTTT. This codes for CASSPSGQSNQPQHF.

This clonotype was counted ten times or more. The V gene is TRBV12-3 or TRBV12-4, the J gene TRBJ2-1, with 10 bases identical to TRBD2. This CDR3 comprises 16 residues. J lost 5 bases, V lost 4 bases, and 8 bases had no gene match. The CDR3: CASSYSGLAFDNEQFF. CDR3 nucleotides: TGTGCCAGCAGTTATTCGGGACTAGCGTTCGACAATGAGCAGTTCTTC.

This clonotype was detected ten times or more. The chain combines TRBV10-1 with TRBJ1-1; D remains unclear. The germline V gene encodes CDR1 WNHNN and CDR2 SYGVQD (reference sequence). V was shortened by 4 bases and J by 4 bases, with 16 bases between the two germline ends. The CDR3 sequence is 15 residues long. CDR3 in DNA: TGCGCCAGCAGTGTTGGGCGGGAATTAAGCACTGAAGCTTTCTTT. Translation gives CASSVGRELSTEAFF.

This chain uses TRBV12-3 or TRBV12-4 with TRBJ2-7, with D possibly being TRBD1 or TRBD2 (5 bases each). The CDR3 runs 14 residues. V lost 3 bases to trimming and J lost 3 bases, with 12 bases between them. CDR3 in DNA: TGTGCCAGCAGTTTTGGGACCGCCCTCTACGAGCAGTACTTC. It specifies CASSFGTALYEQYF.

The V and J genes are TRBV12-5 and TRBJ2-1, with 14 bases matching TRBD2. V lost 0 bases to trimming and J lost 8 bases; unmatched junction nucleotides: 0. Looked up from germline, CDR1 is LGHNT and CDR2 is FRNRAP. The CDR3 is 15 residues long. The DNA for the CDR3 is TGTGCTAGTGGTTTGGTGACTAGCGGGAGGGATGAGCAGTTCTTC. It translates to CASGLVTSGRDEQFF.

There are many counts of this clonotype. J is TRBJ1-1 and V is TRBV2; a weak D match, TRBD1 (6 bases). Deletions cut 11 bases from V and 5 bases from J, with 18 bases between. The length of the CDR3 is 13 residues. Germline CDR1 is SNHLY and CDR2 is FYNNEI. As DNA, the CDR3 is TGTGCCTCTTCACAGGGCTTGGGGACTGAAGCTTTCTTT. Protein product: CASSQGLGTEAFF.

V usage is TRBV19 and J usage is TRBJ1-2, with a possible D match to TRBD1 (5 bases). CDR3 size: 11 residues. V lost 5 bases and J 8 bases, leaving 9 bases between the germline ends. CDR1 and CDR2 (germline): LNHDA, SQIVND (reference sequence). The CDR3: CASSGTRGYTF. The CDR3 nucleotides are TGTGCCAGTAGTGGGACCAGGGGCTACACCTTC.

This clonotype was detected ten times or more. J is TRBJ2-5 and V is TRBV27; D may be TRBD2 (6 bases). Trimming removed 5 bases from V and 3 bases from J, with 22 bases in between. Germline CDR1 MNHEY, CDR2 SMNVEV (reference sequence). This CDR3 region has 17 residues. The CDR3 DNA follows: TGTGCCAGCAGTAGGATTCTGTCGGGGGTCCAGGAAGAGACCCAGTACTTC. It is translated as CASSRILSGVQEETQYF.

The rearrangement links TRBV20-1 to TRBJ2-3, with TRBD2 matching 7 bases. The CDR3 contains 15 residues. CDR1 and CDR2 (germline): DFQATT, SNEGSKA (reference sequence). After removal of 1 base from V and 1 base from J, the junction contained 5 bases not matched to a gene. The CDR3 protein is CSARAAGDGTDTQYF. DNA of the CDR3: TGCAGTGCTAGAGCCGCGGGAGATGGCACAGATACGCAGTATTTT.

V is TRBV29-1 and J is TRBJ1-1; TRBD1 might be the D (5 bases). Trimming took 5 bases from V and 1 from J, leaving 8 bases between them. CDR3 length: 12 residues. The germline gives CDR1 SQVTM, CDR2 ANQGSEA. This chain's CDR3 is CSVPGGNTEAFF. The CDR3 DNA sequence: TGCAGCGTTCCTGGGGGGAACACTGAAGCTTTCTTT.

This clonotype turned up a few times. The CDR3 loop is CASSQEHLAGVGNYNEQFF. CDR3 DNA: TGTGCCAGCAGCCAAGAGCATCTAGCGGGAGTGGGGAACTACAATGAGCAGTTCTTC. This rearrangement joins TRBV4-2 to TRBJ2-1; 10 nucleotides match TRBD2. This CDR3 comprises 19 residues. J was trimmed by 3 bases and V by 0 bases; bases with no gene match: 11. Germline loops: CDR1 LGHNA, CDR2 YNFKEQ.

This clonotype has ten or more counts. The V and J genes are TRBV20-1 and TRBJ2-1, with 11 bases aligning to TRBD1. The V and J ends lost 2 bases and 11 bases, in that order; junction bases with no gene match: 11. The CDR3 length is 15 residues. Germline V gene sequence: CDR1 DFQATT, CDR2 SNEGSKA (reference sequence). CDR3 region: CSARSWTGGAGQQFF. CDR3 sequence (DNA): TGCAGTGCTAGATCTTGGACAGGGGGCGCGGGACAGCAGTTCTTC.